The present T cell receptor beta chain was sequenced within a study of graft-versus-host responses after intestinal transplantation. Turning to the study itself: Those transplanted obtained multivisceral, liver-intestinal, or isolated intestinal grafts. Every recipient had anti-thymocyte globulin induction and approximately 3 years of tacrolimus plus steroids. Regarding the study as a whole: With peak circulating GvH clone levels came an association with early post-transplant HvG declines. GvH clones appeared in recipient marrow, some first in ileum or blood.

The germline V gene has CDR1 PRHDT and CDR2 FYEKMQ (reference sequence). Losses at the gene ends were 6 bases for V and 3 bases for J; bases not matched to a gene: 11. The CDR3 consists of 16 residues. Clones were read by immunoSEQ multiplex PCR, and TCRdb kept only the in-frame ones, dropping some. The sample records fewer than 20,000 clones, 79% being singletons. About this clone itself: Its matching antigen is unknown.

Processing released intraepithelial and lamina propria lymphocytes from the graft tissue. This clonotype was sampled from a human patient who received an intestinal transplant, so some T cells may come from the graft donor. Source: ileum tissue, taken roughly 450 days after intestinal transplant. The rearrangement uses TRBV13 and TRBJ2-7; 10 nucleotides align to TRBD1. The CDR3: CASRDFRDRGDYEQYF. For the CDR3, the DNA is TGTGCCAGCAGAGACTTCCGGGACAGGGGCGACTACGAGCAGTACTTC.